This T cell receptor beta chain was captured by sequencing in a study of CD8+ T cells in alopecia areata. General observations from the study: Under tofacitinib, fewer expanded CD8+ clones appeared among the top 100 scalp clones. TCR sharing was clearer in mice than between patients, perhaps partly owing to patient HLA diversity. Normal scalp had lower clonality than lesional scalp, with alopecia totalis/universalis lesions showing this most strongly.

cDNA reverse transcribed from extracted RNA served as the sequencing template. TCRdb keeps only in-frame clones here, not all; method: immunoSEQ multiplex PCR. This sample has about 74,000 clones, with approximately 30% found just once. Indicated treatment: oral pan-JAK inhibitor, 5-10 mg twice daily. This clone was counted between two and nine times. Its antigen is not known. The CDR3 has 17 residues. Trimming shortened V by 1 base and J by 2 bases, and 12 bases separated the two germline ends. The germline V gene has CDR1 PRHDT and CDR2 FYEKMQ (reference sequence). This chain uses TRBV13 with TRBJ2-6, with D perhaps assigned TRBD1 or TRBD2 (5 bases each). The sequences come from CD8+ T cells sorted from blood, collected at week 4, from a patient treated with tofacitinib. The clonotype originates from a human donor with alopecia areata. CDR3 sequence: CASSLVRGRAGANVLTF. CDR3 coding DNA: TGTGCCAGCAGCTTAGTTAGGGGACGGGCTGGGGCCAACGTCCTGACTTTC.